This TCR beta chain was documented in a study of shared clonotypes between healthy human individuals. Regarding the study as a whole: Investigators expected sequencing depth to affect clonotype sharing among donors.

Profiling relied on immunoSEQ multiplex PCR, and the TCRdb table lists in-frame clones only, not all of them. Of some 2,000,000 clones listed, roughly 95% are singletons. On this clone: Its antigen is as yet unknown.

This CDR3 has 13 amino acids. V lost 2 bases and J 9 bases, leaving 8 bases between the germline ends. Germline V lookup: CDR1 SGHDN, CDR2 FVKESK. The study separated CD4+ cells into CD45RA+ naive and CD45RA-negative memory subsets. The sample consisted of naive CD4+ T cells sorted from blood. Stated subset: CD45RA+ positively selected. The clonotype was recovered from a young man in good health. The chain is built from TRBV14 and TRBJ1-6, with D possibly matching TRBD1 (5 bases). DNA for the CDR3: TGTGCCAGCAGCCAATTGGGGGGTTCACCCCTCCACTTT. This gives the protein CASSQLGGSPLHF.